These 12 T cell receptor beta chains share one sample of origin, sequenced in a study of control samples from healthy donors and cancer patients. Sequencing used immunoSEQ multiplex PCR; TCRdb keeps in-frame clones, though not all of them. In the table there are about 180,000 clones, over 85% of which are singletons. Sequenced input: blood. The receptors originated from a man aged 25 to 45 in good health.

This chain links TRBV24-1 with TRBJ2-7; no clear D. The CDR3 length is 13 residues. Germline V gene sequence: CDR1 KGHDR, CDR2 SFDVKD. Trimming shortened V by 3 bases and J by 3 bases, and 8 bases separated the two germline ends. DNA for the CDR3: TGTGCCACCAGTGATAGTAATTACTACGAGCAGTACTTC. It is translated as CATSDSNYYEQYF.

This clone was recorded once. CDR3 residues: CASSQVFAGENEQYF. In nucleotides, the CDR3 is TGTGCCAGCAGCCAGGTCTTTGCGGGAGAAAACGAGCAGTACTTC. The chain combines TRBV3-1 (or the pseudogene TRBV3-2) with TRBJ2-7; 7 positions agree with TRBD2. Per the germline V gene, CDR1 is LGHDT and CDR2 is YNNKEL (reference sequence). V shed 3 bases and J 5 bases; nucleotides not matched to a gene: 10. This CDR3 region has 15 residues.

The chain combines TRBV5-1 with TRBJ2-5, with 9 bases identical to TRBD1. The CDR3 runs to 18 residues. The germline CDR1 and CDR2 sequences are SGHRS and YFSETQ. V shed 4 bases and J 1 base; nucleotides not matched to a gene: 14. The CDR3 region has the DNA TGCGCCAGCAGCGATTCTCCCCGGGGACAGGGATTCCAAGAGACCCAGTACTTC. It yields the protein CASSDSPRGQGFQETQYF. Complete variable domain (other parts from reference TRBV5-1 and TRBJ2-5): KAGVTQTPRYLIKTRGQQVTLSCSPISGHRSVSWYQQTPGQGLQFLFEYFSETQRNKGNFPGRFSGRQFSNSRSEMNVSTLELGDSALYLCASSDSPRGQGFQETQYFGPGTRLLVL.

This sequence joins TRBV30 and TRBJ1-1; TRBD1 is a possible D gene (5 bases). The V and J ends lost 2 bases and 5 bases respectively, with 24 bases between them. Germline V gene sequence: CDR1 GTSNPN, CDR2 SVGIG (reference sequence). CDR3 length: 17 residues. The CDR3 coding sequence is TGTGCCTGGAGTAGGGGAACTTCCGGTCCAGGGAAAACTGAAGCTTTCTTT. Its translation: CAWSRGTSGPGKTEAFF.

The V call is TRBV27, the J call TRBJ2-2; 7 bases agree with TRBD1. Germline V gene sequence: CDR1 MNHEY, CDR2 SMNVEV (reference sequence). The J segment lost 0 bases and the V segment lost 10 bases, leaving 5 bases of the junction unmatched. The CDR3 sequence is 14 residues long. The DNA of the CDR3 is TGTGCCACGATGGGACAGCCGAACACCGGGGAGCTGTTTTTT. Translating it yields CATMGQPNTGELFF.

This clone was seen once. The rearrangement uses TRBV20-1 and TRBJ2-3; possible D gene TRBD2, 6 bases. Germline CDR1 and CDR2: DFQATT and SNEGSKA (reference sequence). The V and J ends lost 3 bases and 4 bases respectively, with 17 bases between them. CDR3 length: 15 amino acids. CDR3 DNA sequence: TGCAGTGCTAGTTGGTTACGCGGGAAGTCAGATACGCAGTATTTT. It is translated as CSASWLRGKSDTQYF.

The CDR3 region has the DNA TGTGCCAGCAGTTGGGACAGTGGCTATGGCTACACCTTC. Its protein product is CASSWDSGYGYTF. The chain links TRBV6-5 to TRBJ1-2, with 7 bases fitting TRBD1. J was trimmed by 4 bases and V by 4 bases; bases with no gene match: 3. The germline CDR1 and CDR2 sequences are MNHEY and SVGAGI. CDR3 size: 13 residues.

This chain connects TRBV6-5 to TRBJ1-2; D gene uncertain. This CDR3 has 13 residues. The V end was cut by 5 bases, the J end by 6 bases, with 13 bases between. The germline CDR1 and CDR2 sequences are MNHEY and SVGAGI. The CDR3 nucleotides are TGTGCCAGCAGTACCGAAGGTTGGCATGGCTACACCTTC. The encoded protein is CASSTEGWHGYTF.

The J gene is TRBJ1-1, the V gene TRBV6-5; 9 nucleotides agree with TRBD1. Trimming at V came to 6 bases and at J to 10 bases, leaving 9 bases not matched to a gene. From germline, CDR1 is MNHEY and CDR2 SVGAGI. The CDR3 length is 13 residues. This chain's CDR3 is CASRYLGTGRAFF. The CDR3 DNA reads TGTGCCAGCAGATATCTTGGGACAGGGCGAGCTTTCTTT.

The DNA of the CDR3 is TGTGCCAGTAGTATAGGCGATGGATATGGAGATACGCAGTATTTT. It is translated as CASSIGDGYGDTQYF. The chain joins TRBV19 to TRBJ2-3; D is uncertain. The CDR3 extends over 15 amino acids. Germline V lookup: CDR1 LNHDA, CDR2 SQIVND (reference sequence). Trimming removed 1 base at V and 5 bases at J, with 13 bases between.

A word on this clone: Other DNA sequences of this sample code for an identical CDR3. V usage is TRBV21-1 and J usage is TRBJ1-6; the table's D call of TRBD1 was not tested on the DNA. TRBV21-1 is a pseudogene. The CDR3 is made up of 16 amino acids. CDR3 residues: CASSKAGTGNNSPLHF. The CDR3 bases are TGTGCCAGCTCCAAGGCAGGGACAGGGAATAATTCACCCCTCCACTTT.

This clone is a singleton in its sample. This chain connects TRBV19 to TRBJ2-7, with D maybe TRBD2 (8 bases). Germline V CDR1 and CDR2: LNHDA, SQIVND (reference sequence). The CDR3 is made up of 14 amino acids. V was cut by 7 bases and J by 6 bases, with 19 bases left in between. The CDR3 DNA reads TGTGCCAGTACCTCCGGGAGGGGGCCCGGCGAGCAGTACTTC. Translating gives CASTSGRGPGEQYF.